The 26 T cell receptor beta chains reported below all come from one sample, sequenced in a study of tissue T cells after allogeneic stem cell transplantation (dated 2022 in TCRdb). Libraries were constructed by the immunoSEQ multiplex PCR assay. TCRdb retrieved this table from immuneACCESS and kept in-frame rearrangements only. Not all clones are present; in checked studies, unresolved V genes account for under half, and no reason is known for the remainder. Present in this sample are approximately 50,000 clones, about three quarters of which were seen just once. The top ten constitute around 0.52% of the sample. Source material: sorted cells pooled from one or two spleens. These receptors all come from a pool of C57BL/6 mice in good health.

A remark on this clone: The gene names given are mouse names. The read is 1 residue too short to cover the CDR3 end, so that end is filled in from the germline J gene. The chain joins TRBV3 to TRBJ1-1, with TRBD1 matching 7 bases. Germline CDR1 reads SNHLY; CDR2 reads FYNGKV (reference sequence). Trimming cost V 4 bases and J 1 base; bases outside gene matches: 3. This CDR3 region has 14 residues. CDR3 region: CASSSTGSNTEVFF. Incomplete CDR3 DNA: TGTGCCAGCAGCTCGACAGGGTCGAACACAGAAGTCTTC.

Comments on this clone: The germline and genes are mouse ones. Read sequence stops 1 residue before the CDR3 end, and the germline J gene provides the missing end. The chain recombines TRBV13-1 with TRBJ1-1; D is uncertain. The germline gives CDR1 NSHNY, CDR2 SYGAGN. CDR3 length: 13 residues. V gave up 1 base and J gave up 0 bases, with 4 bases separating them. CDR3 bases read: TGTGCCAGCAGTGATAGGCAGAACACAGAAGTCTTC. It translates to CASSDRQNTEVF. The whole CDR3 is CASSDRQNTEVFF.

Of note for this clone: Germline and genes: mouse. The DNA ends 1 residue before the CDR3 does, and the rest of the CDR3 is filled in from the germline J gene. The chain links TRBV15 to TRBJ1-1; possibly TRBD1 for D (6 bases). This CDR3 is 14 amino acids long. V gave up 3 bases and J gave up 0 bases, with 8 bases separating them. CDR1 SGHND and CDR2 FRSKSL come from the germline V gene. The part of the CDR3 DNA that was read is TGTGCCAGCAGTTTCCGGGACACAAACACAGAAGTCTTC. Its translation is CASSFRDTNTEVF. The whole CDR3 region reads CASSFRDTNTEVFF.

Turning to this clone: Each gene name is a mouse one. Read coverage stops 1 residue before the CDR3 terminus; the germline J gene supplies the remainder. The rearrangement uses TRBV13-1 and TRBJ2-3, with 8 bases aligning to TRBD1. The germline V gene encodes CDR1 NSHNY and CDR2 SYGAGN. Trimming removed 3 bases from V and 1 base from J; junction bases left unmatched: 7. This CDR3 has 16 residues. The sequenced part of the CDR3 DNA is TGTGCCAGCAGTGCAGGACAGGGCAGGGGTGCAGAAACGCTGTAT. It encodes CASSAGQGRGAETLY. From start to end, the CDR3 is CASSAGQGRGAETLYF.

In regard to this clone: Gene names are mouse gene names. The read ends 1 residue early relative to the CDR3; the germline J gene fills the gap. The chain uses TRBV4 and TRBJ2-2, with D uncertain. Germline V lookup: CDR1 LGHDT, CDR2 YNNKQL (reference sequence). The CDR3 runs to 12 residues. Between the trimmed V and J ends, which lost 6 bases and 0 bases, there was a span of 2 bases. The sequenced part of the CDR3 DNA is TGTGCCAGCAGTTCAAACACCGGGCAGCTCTAC. Translating gives CASSSNTGQLY. The entire CDR3 protein is CASSSNTGQLYF.

The sample holds a few counts of this clone. Here the gene names and germline are mouse. CDR3 residues: CASSVQGGSGNTLYF. The sequenced CDR3 bases are TGTGCCAGCAGTGTACAGGGGGGTTCTGGAAATACGCTCTAT. V and J are TRBV13-1 and TRBJ1-3, with TRBD1 identical over 8 bases. With the read ending 1 residue before the CDR3 end, the germline J gene is used to fill in that end. The germline V gene encodes CDR1 NSHNY and CDR2 SYGAGN. The J segment lost 0 bases and the V segment lost 3 bases, leaving 2 bases of the junction unmatched. CDR3 length: 15 residues.

Notes on this clone: Any gene name here is a mouse gene name. Read coverage stops 1 residue before the CDR3 terminus; the germline J gene supplies the remainder. The chain uses TRBV1 and TRBJ1-5; TRBD1 might be the D (5 bases). The ends were cut back, 0 bases at V and 6 bases at J, with 9 bases in the middle. CDR1 is NSQYPW and CDR2 is LRSPGD in the germline V gene (reference sequence). The CDR3 contains 14 residues. The CDR3 region is CTCSADNTGQAPLF. The DNA read from the CDR3 is TGCACCTGCAGTGCAGATAACACAGGCCAGGCTCCGCTT.

A word on this clone: Gene names and germline refer to mouse. Coverage ceases 1 residue before the CDR3 finishes, and the germline J gene fills in the end. This chain uses TRBV3 with TRBJ1-1; 7 bases map to TRBD1. Trimming cost V 2 bases and J 1 base; bases outside gene matches: 7. CDR1 is SNHLY, CDR2 FYNGKV, per germline (reference sequence). The CDR3 has 16 residues. The sequenced part of the CDR3 DNA is TGTGCCAGCAGCTTATTATCAGGGGGAAGAAACACAGAAGTCTTC. It is translated as CASSLLSGGRNTEVF. The full CDR3 protein is CASSLLSGGRNTEVFF.

In the case of this clone: Mouse gene names apply. The read terminates 1 residue before the CDR3 end, so the remaining end is supplied by the germline J gene. The chain uses TRBV19 and TRBJ1-1, with unresolved D. Germline CDR1 reads FNHDT; CDR2 reads SITEND (reference sequence). V gave up 5 bases and J gave up 1 base, with 6 bases separating them. The CDR3 contains 12 residues. The CDR3 sequence: CASSDGNTEVFF. The covered CDR3 bases are TGTGCCAGCAGCGACGGGAACACAGAAGTCTTC.

This clone was seen only once. These gene names are mouse names. The DNA ends 1 residue before the CDR3 does, and the rest of the CDR3 is filled in from the germline J gene. The chain employs TRBV31 and TRBJ2-1; D possibly matches TRBD1 or TRBD2 (5 bases each). Germline CDR1 is GKSSPN and CDR2 is SITVG. The CDR3 length is 15 residues. V was cut by 1 base and J by 1 base, with 11 bases left in between. The CDR3 spells CAWSRGRDNYAEQFF. The part of the CDR3 DNA that was read is TGTGCCTGGAGTCGGGGCAGGGACAACTATGCTGAGCAGTTC.

Note on this clone: The genes and germline here are from mouse. The read comes to an end 1 residue before the CDR3 does, leaving the germline J gene to fill in the end. This sequence joins TRBV19 and TRBJ1-5; 10 nucleotides agree with TRBD1. The CDR3 has 14 residues. Germline V gene lookup returns CDR1 FNHDT and CDR2 SITEND (reference sequence). V lost 4 bases and J lost 3; bases outside the gene matches: 1. The part of the CDR3 DNA that was read is TGTGCCAGCAGTCGACAGGGGGCCAACCAGGCTCCGCTT. It encodes CASSRQGANQAPL. The CDR3 in full is CASSRQGANQAPLF.

About this clone: Germline and genes here are mouse. With the read ending 1 residue before the CDR3 end, the germline J gene is used to fill in that end. The genes are TRBV13-2 and TRBJ1-4; D is ambiguous. This CDR3 comprises 13 residues. The germline CDR1 and CDR2 sequences are NNHNN and SYGAGS (reference sequence). The V end lost 1 base, the J end lost 4 bases, and 5 bases lay between the germline ends. The chain's CDR3 is CASGDHSNERLFF. CDR3 DNA (partial): TGTGCCAGCGGTGATCACAGCAACGAAAGATTATTT.

About this clone: The genes are named according to mouse. The CDR3 end is not reached by the read, which stops 1 residue before it; the germline J gene fills it in. This chain links TRBV20 with TRBJ2-7, with 8 bases aligning to TRBD2. The germline V gene has CDR1 GFQATS and CDR2 STVNSAI. Germline trimming cut 7 bases from V and 8 bases from J; bases unmatched to any gene: 4. There are 10 residues in the CDR3. The part of the CDR3 DNA that was read is TGTGGTGGACGGGGGGGGCAACAGTAC. Residues: CGGRGGQQY. The whole CDR3 protein reads CGGRGGQQYF. The full variable domain, completed using reference TRBV20 and TRBJ2-7, is GALVYQYPRRTICKSGTSMRMECQAVGFQATSVAWYRQSPQKTFELIALSTVNSAIKYEQNFTQEKFPISHPNLSFSSMTVLNAYLEDRGLYLCGGRGGQQYFGPGTRLTVL.

A word on this clone: Genes and germline come from the mouse. The observed sequence ends 1 residue before the CDR3 terminus, with the missing tail filled in from the germline J gene. The rearrangement uses TRBV13-2 and TRBJ2-5; TRBD2 agrees at 9 bases. V was clipped by 1 base and J by 8 bases; unmatched bases: 5. The germline V gene has CDR1 NNHNN and CDR2 SYGAGS (reference sequence). This CDR3 comprises 14 residues. CDR3 protein: CASGDFGGALTQYF. The CDR3 DNA, read in part, is TGTGCCAGCGGTGATTTTGGGGGGGCGCTCACCCAGTAC.

In the case of this clone: Here the gene names and germline are mouse. The read ends 1 residue before the CDR3 terminus; that terminus is restored from the germline J gene. This chain joins TRBV4 and TRBJ2-4; 9 bases map to TRBD2. Germline V gives CDR1 LGHDT, CDR2 YNNKQL (reference sequence). This CDR3 has 14 amino acids. V gave up 4 bases and J gave up 6 bases; unmatched junction bases: 5. The CDR3 sequence is CASSSWGGANTLYF. The CDR3 bases that were read are TGTGCCAGCAGCTCTTGGGGGGGCGCCAACACCTTGTAC.

Turning to this clone: Each gene name is a mouse one. The sequence runs out 1 residue before the end of the CDR3; the remainder is reconstructed from the germline J gene. The rearrangement uses TRBV16 and TRBJ2-4; 8 positions match TRBD2. The CDR3 loop spans 14 amino acids. Germline V gene sequence: CDR1 SGHSA, CDR2 FRNQAP. Trimming took 5 bases from V and 0 from J; bases not matched to a gene: 1. The CDR3 reads CASSTGGSQNTLYF. Partial CDR3 DNA: TGTGCAAGCAGCACTGGGGGTAGTCAAAACACCTTGTAC. Looking up the rest from reference TRBV16 and TRBJ2-4 gives the full variable domain: NAGVIQTPRHKVTGKGQEATLWCEPISGHSAVFWYRQTIVQGLEFLTYFRNQAPIDDSGMPKERFSAQMPNQSHSTLKIQSTQPQDSAVYLCASSTGGSQNTLYFGAGTRLSVL.

Note on this clone: The gene names given are mouse names. CDR3 sequence reads: CASSPRGNYAEQFF. The covered CDR3 bases are TGTGCCAGCAGCCCCCGGGGGAACTATGCTGAGCAGTTC. The chain has TRBV4 and TRBJ2-1; D tentatively fits TRBD1 or TRBD2 (5 bases each). The read ends 1 residue early relative to the CDR3; the germline J gene fills the gap. V lost 5 bases and J lost 1, with 9 bases in between. The germline V gene encodes CDR1 LGHDT and CDR2 YNNKQL (reference sequence). The CDR3 contains 14 residues.

With respect to this clone: The listed genes are named as in mouse. The DNA ends 1 residue before the CDR3 does, and the rest of the CDR3 is filled in from the germline J gene. This chain uses TRBV31 with TRBJ1-1; D is undetermined. Trimming shortened V by 0 bases and J by 1 base, and 6 bases separated the two germline ends. CDR3 length: 13 residues. The germline V gene encodes CDR1 GKSSPN and CDR2 SITVG. The part of the CDR3 DNA that was read is TGTGCCTGGAGTCTAAGTCGGAACACAGAAGTCTTC. Translated: CAWSLSRNTEVF. The entire CDR3 protein is CAWSLSRNTEVFF.

In the case of this clone: Genes and germline come from the mouse. From the germline J gene comes the end of the CDR3, since the read stops 1 residue before it. The chain joins TRBV20 to TRBJ2-5; 8 bases are shared with TRBD2. The germline V gene has CDR1 GFQATS and CDR2 STVNSAI. V was pared by 0 bases and J by 2 bases, with 1 base of the junction left unmatched. The CDR3 contains 14 residues. The CDR3 here is CGARDWGAQDTQYF. The part of the CDR3 DNA that was read is TGTGGTGCTAGGGACTGGGGGGCCCAAGACACCCAGTAC.

Of note for this clone: The genes and germline here are from mouse. The read comes to an end 1 residue before the CDR3 does, leaving the germline J gene to fill in the end. V gene TRBV13-1 combines with J gene TRBJ1-2; TRBD1 agrees at 8 bases. Per germline, CDR1 NSHNY and CDR2 SYGAGN. The CDR3 totals 13 residues. With 3 bases clipped from V and 4 bases from J, the junction kept 2 bases outside the gene matches. Incomplete CDR3 DNA: TGTGCCAGCAGTGGACAGGGGTGCTCCGACTACACC. Protein product: CASSGQGCSDYT. The entire CDR3 protein is CASSGQGCSDYTF.

Note on this clone: One junction end disagrees with the germline gene, perhaps due to a read error. Gene names refer to mouse genes. Coverage ceases 1 residue before the CDR3 finishes, and the germline J gene fills in the end. V is TRBV31 and J is TRBJ2-5; perhaps TRBD1 as D (5 bases). CDR1 is GKSSPN, CDR2 SITVG, per germline. This CDR3 has 14 residues. The sequenced CDR3 bases are TGTGCCTGGAGTCTTCAGGGTGGCCAAGGCACCCAGTAC. This translates into CAWSLQGGQGTQY. The whole CDR3 protein reads CAWSLQGGQGTQYF.

To note about this clone: Each gene name is a mouse one. The read gets to within 1 residue of the CDR3 end, and the germline J gene fills in the rest. The rearrangement joins TRBV16 to TRBJ1-1; D not resolved. Germline V lookup: CDR1 SGHSA, CDR2 FRNQAP. Trimming took 1 base from V and 0 from J, leaving 6 bases between them. This CDR3 is 14 amino acids long. Incomplete CDR3 DNA: TGTGCAAGCAGCTTAGTGGATGCAAACACAGAAGTCTTC. It specifies CASSLVDANTEVF. The entire CDR3 protein reads CASSLVDANTEVFF.

Details on this clone: Gene labels here are mouse ones. The read falls 1 residue short of the CDR3 end, and the missing part is taken from the germline J gene. This chain uses TRBV2 with TRBJ2-1; 8 bases are a match to TRBD1. The CDR3 is 14 residues long. Per germline, CDR1 LGHNA and CDR2 YSYQKL. V lost 5 bases to trimming and J lost 3 bases; unmatched junction nucleotides: 3. The covered CDR3 bases are TGTGCCAGCAGCGACAGGGGAGGCTATGCTGAGCAGTTC. It encodes CASSDRGGYAEQF. The full CDR3 reads CASSDRGGYAEQFF.

Points on this clone: Germline and genes: mouse. Sequencing ends 1 residue short of the CDR3 end; the germline J gene provides the rest. The rearrangement joins TRBV15 to TRBJ2-4; 10 bases align to TRBD2. V shed 5 bases and J 2 bases; nucleotides not matched to a gene: 4. In germline, CDR1 is SGHND, CDR2 FRSKSL. This CDR3 has 15 amino acids. CDR3: CASSLDWGAQNTLYF. Incomplete CDR3 DNA: TGTGCCAGCAGTCTCGACTGGGGGGCTCAAAACACCTTGTAC.

Comment on this clone: Mouse gene names and germline throughout. The CDR3 goes on 1 residue after the read ends, and that part is filled in from the germline J gene. The chain carries TRBV13-3 and TRBJ1-4; D not resolved. CDR1 is NNHDY, CDR2 SYVADS, per germline. Deletions cut 3 bases from V and 0 bases from J, with 3 bases between. The CDR3 has 13 residues. CDR3: CASSGFSNERLFF. CDR3 DNA, as far as it was read: TGTGCCAGCAGTGGTTTTTCCAACGAAAGATTATTT. Combining the CDR3 with reference TRBV13-3 and TRBJ1-4 gives the whole variable domain EAAVTQSPRSKVAVTGGKVTLSCHQTNNHDYMYWYRQDTGHGLRLIHYSYVADSTEKGDIPDGYKASRPSQENFSLILELASLSQTAVYFCASSGFSNERLFFGHGTKLSVL.

On this clone: Gene names and germline match the mouse. From the germline J gene comes the end of the CDR3, since the read stops 1 residue before it. The gene calls are TRBV12-1 and TRBJ2-4; no clear D. Germline-derived CDR1 and CDR2 are SGHSN and HYEKVE. CDR3 size: 14 residues. Trimming pared 2 bases from V and 1 base from J, leaving 9 bases between. CDR3 in amino acids: CASSHPGGQNTLYF. The DNA read from the CDR3 is TGTGCCAGCTCTCATCCAGGAGGTCAAAACACCTTGTAC.